The entry below describes one T cell receptor beta chain. The sample holds other DNA sequences that translate to the same CDR3. These data originate in a study of blood T cell repertoires in COVID-19. Per the original data handling: The assay estimated nucleated cells by amplifying reference gene primers. Generated by immunoSEQ multiplex PCR, the TCRdb table keeps only in-frame clones and is missing some. V, J and clone size were drawn from that table, and D and trimming were deduced from the DNA. The profile covers a few hundred thousand clones, with approximately 88% appearing a single time and 0.9% to 1% taken by the ten largest. The CDR3 sequence is 14 residues long. The J segment lost 6 bases and the V segment lost 6 bases, leaving 6 bases of the junction unmatched. CDR1 SEHNR and CDR2 FQNEAQ come from the germline V gene (reference sequence).

Sequenced input: peripheral blood. The V and J genes are TRBV7-9 and TRBJ2-7, with 12 bases aligning to TRBD1. This clonotype was sampled from a woman between 35 and 50 years old who had recovered from COVID-19. CDR3 in amino acids: CASSSGQGASEQYF. In DNA form, the CDR3 reads TGTGCCAGCAGTTCGGGACAGGGGGCGAGCGAGCAGTACTTC. Variable domain in full (rest from reference TRBV7-9 and TRBJ2-7): DTGVSQNPRHKITKRGQNVTFRCDPISEHNRLYWYRQTLGQGPEFLTYFQNEAQLEKSRLLSDRFSAERPKGSFSTLEIQRTEQGDSAMYLCASSSGQGASEQYFGPGTRLTVT.